This TCR beta chain was found in a study of blood T cells in healthy people across ages. General study findings and limits: Naive and antigen-experienced cells could not be conclusively compared, given unsorted PBMCs.

Trimming shortened V by 3 bases and J by 1 base, and 7 bases separated the two germline ends. This CDR3 region has 14 residues. Germline lookup yields CDR1 KGHSH and CDR2 LQKENI. This clonotype was picked up a small number of times. The antigen remains undetermined. Using a J-beta primer mix together with a sample-barcoded 5' primer, a second PCR was run for about 7 to 12 cycles. TCRdb reprocessed the 5' RACE reads via MiXCR and lists one record per CDR3 protein. Among more than 1.4 million distinct CDR3 sequences listed, roughly 40% were seen once. The J gene is TRBJ1-5, the V gene TRBV18, with no clear D. The origin of this receptor is a woman younger than 30 in good health. Sequenced sample: blood. As DNA, the CDR3 is TGTGCCAGCTCACCCCAACCGAGCAATCAGCCCCAGCATTTT. Translating gives CASSPQPSNQPQHF.